This entry is about one T cell receptor beta chain. All patients were untreated before thyroid surgery. This record comes from a study of metastatic and nonmetastatic thyroid tumors. Study-level background: The authors compared repertoires across blood and tumor or nodule tissue from malignant and benign thyroid patients.

MiXCR was used by TCRdb to re-call the PCR reads. This table has fewer than 12,000 clones, 26% appearing once. The CDR3 runs to 14 residues. V lost 0 bases and J 7 bases, leaving 12 bases between the germline ends. Germline CDR1 is MNHEY and CDR2 is SMNVEV (reference sequence). Sequencing input: tumor tissue. This sequence originates from a female donor with papillary thyroid cancer or a benign thyroid nodule (not recorded which). Some clones in this sample may be carry-over from other donors' samples. V is TRBV27 and J is TRBJ1-2, with TRBD1 as a possible D gene (5 bases). The CDR3 sequence: CASSLSKGLFGYTF. The CDR3 DNA is TGTGCCAGCAGTTTATCGAAGGGGTTGTTTGGCTACACCTTC.